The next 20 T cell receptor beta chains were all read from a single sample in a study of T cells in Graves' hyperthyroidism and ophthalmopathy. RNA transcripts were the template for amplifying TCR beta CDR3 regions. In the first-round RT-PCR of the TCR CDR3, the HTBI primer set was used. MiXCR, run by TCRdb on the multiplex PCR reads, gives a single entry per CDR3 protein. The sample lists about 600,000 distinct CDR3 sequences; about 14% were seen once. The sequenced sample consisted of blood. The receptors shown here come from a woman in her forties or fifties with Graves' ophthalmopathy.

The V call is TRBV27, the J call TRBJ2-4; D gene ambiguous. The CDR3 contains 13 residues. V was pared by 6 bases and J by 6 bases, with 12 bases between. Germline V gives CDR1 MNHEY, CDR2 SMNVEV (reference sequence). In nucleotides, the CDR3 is TGTGCCAGCAGAGGAGTATTTGGAAACATTCAGTACTTC. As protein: CASRGVFGNIQYF.

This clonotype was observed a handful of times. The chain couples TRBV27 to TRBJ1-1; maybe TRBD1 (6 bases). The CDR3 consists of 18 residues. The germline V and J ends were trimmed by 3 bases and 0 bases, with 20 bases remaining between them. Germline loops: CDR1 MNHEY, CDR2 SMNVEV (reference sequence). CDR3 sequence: CASSFHVRGHSVNTEAFF. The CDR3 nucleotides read TGTGCCAGCAGTTTCCACGTTCGGGGACATTCCGTGAACACTGAAGCTTTCTTT.

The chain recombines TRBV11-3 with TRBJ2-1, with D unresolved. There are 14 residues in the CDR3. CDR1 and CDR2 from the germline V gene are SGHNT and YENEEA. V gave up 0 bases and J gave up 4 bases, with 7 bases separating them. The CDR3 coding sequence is TGTGCCAGCAGCTTAGATAGCCAGTACAATGAGCAGTTCTTC. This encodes CASSLDSQYNEQFF.

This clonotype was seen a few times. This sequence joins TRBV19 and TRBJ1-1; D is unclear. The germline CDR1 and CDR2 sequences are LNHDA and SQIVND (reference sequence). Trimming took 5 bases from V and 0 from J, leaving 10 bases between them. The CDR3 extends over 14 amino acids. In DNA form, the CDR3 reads TGTGCCAGTAGTCTCCAGGAGATGAACACTGAAGCTTTCTTT. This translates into CASSLQEMNTEAFF.

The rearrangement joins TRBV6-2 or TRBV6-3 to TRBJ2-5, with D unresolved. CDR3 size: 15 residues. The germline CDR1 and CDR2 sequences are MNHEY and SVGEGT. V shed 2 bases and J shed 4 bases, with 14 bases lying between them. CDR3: CASSYGSYLVETQYF. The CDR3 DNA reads TGTGCCAGCAGTTACGGGTCGTACTTGGTAGAGACCCAGTACTTC.

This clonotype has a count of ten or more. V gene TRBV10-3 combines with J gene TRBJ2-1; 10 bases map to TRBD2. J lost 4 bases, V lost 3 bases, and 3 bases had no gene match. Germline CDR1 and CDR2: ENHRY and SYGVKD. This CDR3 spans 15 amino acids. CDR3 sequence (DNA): TGTGCCATCAGTGATACTAGCGGGGCATACAATGAGCAGTTCTTC. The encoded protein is CAISDTSGAYNEQFF.

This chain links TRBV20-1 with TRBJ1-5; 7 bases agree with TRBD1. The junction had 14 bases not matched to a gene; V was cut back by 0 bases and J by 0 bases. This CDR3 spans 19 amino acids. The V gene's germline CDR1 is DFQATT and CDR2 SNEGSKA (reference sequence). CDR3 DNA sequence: TGCAGTGCTAGAGATTCTCCCGGGACAGAGCCTTATAGCAATCAGCCCCAGCATTTT. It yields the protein CSARDSPGTEPYSNQPQHF.

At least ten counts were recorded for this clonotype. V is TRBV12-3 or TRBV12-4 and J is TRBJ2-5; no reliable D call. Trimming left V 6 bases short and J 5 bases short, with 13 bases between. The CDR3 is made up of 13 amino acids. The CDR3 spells CASSPRVYETQYF. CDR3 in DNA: TGTGCCAGCAGCCCTCGGGTGTATGAGACCCAGTACTTC.

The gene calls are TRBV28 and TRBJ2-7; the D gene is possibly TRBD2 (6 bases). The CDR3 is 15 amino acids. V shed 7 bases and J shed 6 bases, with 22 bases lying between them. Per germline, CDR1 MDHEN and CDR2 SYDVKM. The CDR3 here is CASNGAGAGDREQYF. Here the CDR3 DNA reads TGTGCCAGCAACGGTGCAGGAGCGGGCGACCGCGAGCAGTACTTC.

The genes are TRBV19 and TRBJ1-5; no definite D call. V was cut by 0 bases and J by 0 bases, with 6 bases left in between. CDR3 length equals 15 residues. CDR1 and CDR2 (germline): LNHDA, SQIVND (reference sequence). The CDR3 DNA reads TGTGCCAGTAGTATAGACCCTACTAGCAATCAGCCCCAGCATTTT. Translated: CASSIDPTSNQPQHF.

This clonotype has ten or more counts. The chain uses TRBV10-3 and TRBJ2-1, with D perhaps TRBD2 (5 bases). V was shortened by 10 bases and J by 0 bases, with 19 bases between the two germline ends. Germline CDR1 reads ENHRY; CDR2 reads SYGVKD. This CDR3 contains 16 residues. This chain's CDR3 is CATRSPAASSYNEQFF. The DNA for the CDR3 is TGTGCCACCCGGTCCCCAGCGGCGAGCTCCTACAATGAGCAGTTCTTC.

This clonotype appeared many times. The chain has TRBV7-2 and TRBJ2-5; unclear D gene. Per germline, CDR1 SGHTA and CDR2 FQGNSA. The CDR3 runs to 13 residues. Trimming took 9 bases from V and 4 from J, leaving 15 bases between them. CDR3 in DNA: TGTGCCAGTACCTCCTGGGCTGGAGAGACCCAGTACTTC. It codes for CASTSWAGETQYF.

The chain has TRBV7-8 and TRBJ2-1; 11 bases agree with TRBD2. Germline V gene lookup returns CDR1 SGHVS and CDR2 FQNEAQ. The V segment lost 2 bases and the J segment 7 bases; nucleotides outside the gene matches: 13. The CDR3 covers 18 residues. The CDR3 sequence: CASSLNRLAGGGSNEQFF. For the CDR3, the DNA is TGTGCCAGCAGCTTAAATCGGTTAGCGGGAGGGGGATCGAATGAGCAGTTCTTC.

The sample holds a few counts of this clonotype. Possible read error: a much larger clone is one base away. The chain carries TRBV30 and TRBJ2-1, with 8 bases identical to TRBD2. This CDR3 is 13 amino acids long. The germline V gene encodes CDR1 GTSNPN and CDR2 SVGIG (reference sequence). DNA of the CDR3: TGTGCCTGGAGTGTATTTAGCGGGAAGGAGCAGTCCTTC. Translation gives CAWSVFSGKEQSF.

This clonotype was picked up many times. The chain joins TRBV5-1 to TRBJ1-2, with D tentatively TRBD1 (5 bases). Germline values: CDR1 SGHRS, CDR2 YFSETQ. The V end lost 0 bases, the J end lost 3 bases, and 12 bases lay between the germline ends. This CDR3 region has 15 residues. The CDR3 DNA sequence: TGCGCCAGCAGCTTGGCCGACAGCGGACACTATGGCTACACCTTC. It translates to CASSLADSGHYGYTF.

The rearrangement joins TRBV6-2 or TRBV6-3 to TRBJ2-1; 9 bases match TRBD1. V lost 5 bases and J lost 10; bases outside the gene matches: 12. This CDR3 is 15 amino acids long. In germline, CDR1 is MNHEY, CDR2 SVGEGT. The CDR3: CASSPGQGFAAEQFF. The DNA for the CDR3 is TGTGCCAGCAGTCCGGGACAGGGTTTCGCCGCCGAGCAGTTCTTC.

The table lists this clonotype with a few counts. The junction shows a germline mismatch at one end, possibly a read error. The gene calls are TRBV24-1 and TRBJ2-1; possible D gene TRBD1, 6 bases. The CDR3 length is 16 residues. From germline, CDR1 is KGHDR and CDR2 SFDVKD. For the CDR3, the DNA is TGTGCCACCAGTGACCGTGACAGGAGACATGACAATGAGCAGTCCTTC. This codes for CATSDRDRRHDNEQSF.

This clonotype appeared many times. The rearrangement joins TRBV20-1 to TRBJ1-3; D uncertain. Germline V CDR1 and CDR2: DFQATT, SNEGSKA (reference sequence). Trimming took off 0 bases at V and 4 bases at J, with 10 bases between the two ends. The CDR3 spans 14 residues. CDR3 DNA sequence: TGCAGTGCTAGAGATAGACGGAAAGGAAACACCATATATTTT. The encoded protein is CSARDRRKGNTIYF.

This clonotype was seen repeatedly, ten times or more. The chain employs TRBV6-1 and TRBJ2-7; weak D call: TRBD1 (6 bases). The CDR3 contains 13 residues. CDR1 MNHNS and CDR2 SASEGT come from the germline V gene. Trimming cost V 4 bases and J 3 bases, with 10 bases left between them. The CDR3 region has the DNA TGTGCCAGCAGTGGGACAGCGAACTACGAGCAGTACTTC. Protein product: CASSGTANYEQYF.

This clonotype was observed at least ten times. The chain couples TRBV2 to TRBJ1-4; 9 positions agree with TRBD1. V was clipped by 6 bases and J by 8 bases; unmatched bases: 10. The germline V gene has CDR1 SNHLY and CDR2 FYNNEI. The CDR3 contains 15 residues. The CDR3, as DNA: TGTGCCAGCAGCGGGTCCGGGACAGGGCAAGAAAAACTGTTTTTT. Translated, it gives CASSGSGTGQEKLFF.